In this sample, the clone carrying this T cell receptor beta chain turned up many times. TCRdb reprocessed the RT-PCR reads via MiXCR and lists one record per CDR3 protein. The profile shows about 700,000 distinct CDR3 sequences, 14% of them singletons. The clonotype originates from a female donor in good health, serving as a healthy control. The specimen was memory CD4+ T cells from blood.

CDR3 sequence (DNA): TGTGCCAGCAGCCGGAATAAAGAAGCTTTCTTT. It translates to CASSRNKEAFF. The chain has TRBV5-6 and TRBJ1-1; D not certain. Germline V CDR1 and CDR2: SGHDT, YYEEEE. CDR3 length: 11 residues. Deletions cut 4 bases from V and 8 bases from J, with 9 bases between.